This T cell receptor (beta chain) emerged from a study of T cell clonality in common variable immunodeficiency. Profiling relied on immunoSEQ multiplex PCR, and the TCRdb table lists in-frame clones only, not all of them. Altogether 44,000 or so clones were found in the sample, and no singletons occur. This clone has a count of ten or more. Antigen specificity is unknown. The read falls 3 residues short of the CDR3 end, and the missing part is taken from the germline J gene. Study outcomes and limitations: In common variable immunodeficiency, TCR beta chains reportedly carried fewer deletions and N-nucleotide insertions.

Both groups were predominantly of Caucasian heritage. CDR1 and CDR2 from the germline V gene are LGHNA and YNFKEQ. V lost 4 bases and J lost 6, with 24 bases in between. The CDR3 has 18 residues. This receptor was identified in a person between 18 and 75 years old in good health. V is TRBV4-2 and J is TRBJ1-4, with D possibly being TRBD1 (6 bases). The sample consisted of peripheral blood mononuclear cells. CDR3 DNA, as far as it was read: TGTGCCAGCAGCCCGAAACCACCCCTCAGGGGCCTCGATGAAAAA. Protein: CASSPKPPLRGLDEK. The entire CDR3 reads CASSPKPPLRGLDEKLFF.